The next 3 T cell receptor beta chains were all read from a single sample in a study of OX40 agonist ivuxolimab in advanced cancers. Assay: immunoSEQ multiplex PCR; the TCRdb copy retains only in-frame clones and omits some. The table lists some 81,000 clones, around 80% of them singletons, with 0.76% in the top ten. Sequencing used CD4+ or CD8+ T cells sorted from blood, obtained in a trial of the OX40 agonist ivuxolimab. The origin of the receptors is an adult with an advanced solid tumor such as melanoma, head and neck, liver or kidney cancer.

V gene TRBV4-2 combines with J gene TRBJ2-3, with D uncertain. The germline gives CDR1 LGHNA, CDR2 YNFKEQ. V lost 1 base to trimming and J lost 0 bases, with 8 bases between them. The CDR3 runs to 15 residues. The CDR3 loop is CASSQGGASTDTQYF. As DNA, the CDR3 is TGTGCCAGCAGCCAAGGTGGAGCCAGCACAGATACGCAGTATTTT.

The CDR3: CASSEPGLAGYEQYF. In nucleotides, the CDR3 is TGTGCCAGCAGTGAACCGGGACTAGCGGGGTACGAGCAGTACTTC. The chain is built from TRBV28 and TRBJ2-7; 13 bases map to TRBD2. Germline CDR1 is MDHEN and CDR2 is SYDVKM. J lost 4 bases, V lost 5 bases, and 5 bases had no gene match. CDR3 length: 15 residues.

The gene calls are TRBV4-3 and TRBJ1-2; D remains unclear. The CDR3 is 15 amino acids. Germline V lookup: CDR1 LGHNA, CDR2 YSLEER. The ends were cut back, 1 base at V and 5 bases at J, with 14 bases in the middle. CDR3 DNA sequence: TGCGCCAGCAGCCAAGTAGCGGGAATAGGGTATGGCTACACCTTC. Its translation: CASSQVAGIGYGYTF.